Below are 2 T cell receptor beta chains sequenced from a single sample in a study of T cells in Graves' hyperthyroidism and ophthalmopathy. The TCR beta CDR3 regions underwent amplification using RNA transcripts as the source. HTBI primers were the set used in a first-round RT-PCR of the TCR CDR3. TCRdb ran MiXCR on the multiplex PCR reads and lists one entry per CDR3 protein. The sample holds 500,000 to 750,000 distinct CDR3 sequences, around 45% seen once. The sequencing input was peripheral blood or thyroid tissue (not recorded which). The origin of the receptors is a woman younger than 35 with Graves' hyperthyroidism.

This clonotype was detected only a few times. This chain connects TRBV7-2 to TRBJ2-2; 8 bases map to TRBD1. The CDR3 is made up of 17 amino acids. The V and J ends lost 5 bases and 6 bases, in that order; junction bases with no gene match: 14. Germline values: CDR1 SGHTA, CDR2 FQGNSA. The CDR3 DNA reads as TGTGCCAGCAGCCAAGAGAGGCAGGGGGCGCTCCCCGGGGAGCTGTTTTTT. It encodes CASSQERQGALPGELFF.

Comments on this clonotype: This could be a read error, since a much larger clone is one nucleotide away. The chain couples TRBV5-1 to TRBJ2-6; TRBD1 agrees at 11 bases. Per the germline V gene, CDR1 is SGHRS and CDR2 is YFSETQ. CDR3 length: 19 amino acids. CDR3 sequence: CASSGRTGGLGSGADVLTF. CDR3 bases: TGCGCCAGCAGCGGACGGACAGGGGGCTTGGGTTCTGGGGCCGACGTCCTGACTTTC.